The 13 T cell receptor beta chains below were found in one sample sequenced in a study of T cells after yellow fever vaccination (dated by TCRdb to the late 2010s). Read against the paper, the sample's treatment or condition label means: live attenuated yellow fever vaccine strain. Library construction relied on 5' RACE. Instrument used: Illumina NovaSeq 6000. The raw public data were reprocessed by TCRdb itself: fastp quality trimming at Q25, MiXCR clonotype calling, in-frame beta chains only. CDR3 protein sequences are deduplicated, and each keeps its most common genes and DNA. Recorded for this sample are approximately 330,000 distinct CDR3 sequences; about 12% of them occurred a single time. The top ten clones comprise 2.5% to 4% of the sample. The specimen comprised CD4+ T cells sorted from PBMCs, sampled 15 days after the yellow fever booster vaccination. The receptors here all came from a man younger than 35 who received the YFV17D yellow fever vaccine.

This clonotype was counted between two and nine times. The chain recombines TRBV27 with TRBJ1-1; D gene unclear. Per the germline V gene, CDR1 is MNHEY and CDR2 is SMNVEV (reference sequence). The CDR3 sequence is 14 residues long. The V and J ends lost 3 bases and 0 bases respectively, with 8 bases between them. CDR3 in DNA: TGTGCCAGCAGTTTGCGGCTGGTGAACACTGAAGCTTTCTTT. It specifies CASSLRLVNTEAFF.

The genes are TRBV12-3 or TRBV12-4 and TRBJ1-1; D unclear. This CDR3 is built from 12 residues. Trimming took 6 bases from V and 5 from J, leaving 10 bases between them. The CDR3, as DNA: TGTGCCAGCAGCCCAAGCGGGACTGAAGCTTTCTTT. Translated, it gives CASSPSGTEAFF.

This clonotype was counted a few times. The V and J genes are TRBV12-3 or TRBV12-4 and TRBJ2-3; D not resolved. The CDR3 extends over 14 amino acids. Trimming took off 1 base at V and 2 bases at J, with 7 bases between the two ends. CDR3 sequence reads: CASSLVTITDTQYF. CDR3 nucleotides: TGTGCCAGCAGTTTAGTCACGATCACAGATACGCAGTATTTT.

On this clonotype itself: A read error is likely, as this CDR3 ends without the conserved phenylalanine or tryptophan. The chain recombines TRBV6-6 with TRBJ2-6, with unresolved D. The V gene's germline CDR1 is MNHNY and CDR2 SVGAGI (reference sequence). Between the trimmed V and J ends, which lost 6 bases and 0 bases, there was a span of 6 bases. The CDR3 is 14 amino acids. CDR3 in amino acids: CASSYSSGANVLTL. For the CDR3, the DNA is TGTGCCAGCAGCTACAGCTCTGGGGCCAACGTCCTGACTTTA.

In its sample, this clonotype was seen a few times. The rearrangement joins TRBV10-2 to TRBJ2-3; D unresolved. V gave up 9 bases and J gave up 2 bases, with 6 bases separating them. The germline gives CDR1 WSHSY, CDR2 SAAADI. The CDR3 runs to 11 residues. CDR3 coding DNA: TGCGCCAGAATGACCACAGATACGCAGTATTTT. This codes for CARMTTDTQYF.

The chain couples TRBV28 to TRBJ2-3; D ambiguous. V was trimmed by 9 bases and J by 8 bases, leaving 12 bases between them. CDR3 length equals 11 residues. CDR1 is MDHEN and CDR2 is SYDVKM in the germline V gene. CDR3 nucleotide sequence: TGTGCCAGTGCCTCGGTGGGTACGCAGTATTTT. Protein: CASASVGTQYF.

The gene calls are TRBV12-3 or TRBV12-4 and TRBJ2-7; the match to TRBD1 covers 11 bases. The CDR3 has 15 residues. V shed 2 bases and J 5 bases; nucleotides not matched to a gene: 5. The CDR3 DNA is TGTGCCAGCAGTTTAAGAAAGGACAGGGGGCACGAGCAGTACTTC. It translates to CASSLRKDRGHEQYF.

A remark on this clonotype: A single base separates this from a much larger clone, so it may be a read error. The rearrangement uses TRBV5-1 and TRBJ2-3; 7 bases match TRBD1. Unmatched junction bases numbered 6, after V lost 2 bases and J lost 6 bases. Looked up from germline, CDR1 is SGHRS and CDR2 is YFSETQ. The CDR3 is made up of 14 amino acids. CDR3 protein: CASSFGQVNDTQYF. CDR3 nucleotide sequence: TGCGCCAGCAGCTTCGGACAGGTTAACGATACGCAGTATTTT.

Remarks on this clonotype: A read error is likely, as this CDR3 ends without the conserved phenylalanine or tryptophan. CDR3: CASSQDRGRYYYGYTL. CDR3 bases: TGCGCCAGCAGCCAAGACAGGGGGCGGTATTACTATGGCTACACCTTA. V gene TRBV4-1 combines with J gene TRBJ1-2, with 8 bases identical to TRBD1. The ends lost 0 bases at V and 3 bases at J; junction bases unmatched: 6. Germline V gene sequence: CDR1 MGHRA, CDR2 YSYEKL. The CDR3 loop spans 16 amino acids.

This clonotype was detected a few times. The CDR3 DNA sequence: TGTGCCAGCAGCTTACAAGAGGGCGCGGATGAGCAGTTCTTC. Translating it yields CASSLQEGADEQFF. The chain combines TRBV7-6 with TRBJ2-1, with D tentatively TRBD2 (5 bases). Germline V gives CDR1 SGHVS, CDR2 FNYEAQ. V lost 2 bases and J 8 bases, leaving 13 bases between the germline ends. This CDR3 contains 14 residues.

The chain carries TRBV7-8 and TRBJ1-6; 10 bases match TRBD1. Germline trimming cut 5 bases from V and 5 bases from J; bases unmatched to any gene: 9. CDR3 length: 17 amino acids. CDR1 and CDR2 from the germline V gene are SGHVS and FQNEAQ. CDR3 residues: CASSLTGTGVDNSPLHF. The CDR3 nucleotides read TGTGCCAGCAGCCTTACTGGGACAGGGGTGGATAATTCACCCCTCCACTTT.

Only a few counts were recorded for this clonotype. This chain links TRBV4-3 with TRBJ2-7; 7 bases map to TRBD1. The ends lost 3 bases at V and 0 bases at J; junction bases unmatched: 2. CDR3 length equals 14 residues. Germline-derived CDR1 and CDR2 are LGHNA and YSLEER. The CDR3 here is CASSHDRDSYEQYF. The CDR3 DNA reads TGCGCCAGCAGCCATGACAGGGACTCCTACGAGCAGTACTTC.

The V gene is TRBV2, the J gene TRBJ1-4; D possibly corresponds to TRBD1 (6 bases). V gave up 0 bases and J gave up 5 bases, with 13 bases separating them. CDR1 and CDR2 (germline): SNHLY, FYNNEI. This CDR3 comprises 16 residues. Written as DNA, the CDR3 is TGTGCCAGCAGTGAAGCGCTGGGGGCGGGAAATGAAAAACTGTTTTTT. This gives the protein CASSEALGAGNEKLFF.